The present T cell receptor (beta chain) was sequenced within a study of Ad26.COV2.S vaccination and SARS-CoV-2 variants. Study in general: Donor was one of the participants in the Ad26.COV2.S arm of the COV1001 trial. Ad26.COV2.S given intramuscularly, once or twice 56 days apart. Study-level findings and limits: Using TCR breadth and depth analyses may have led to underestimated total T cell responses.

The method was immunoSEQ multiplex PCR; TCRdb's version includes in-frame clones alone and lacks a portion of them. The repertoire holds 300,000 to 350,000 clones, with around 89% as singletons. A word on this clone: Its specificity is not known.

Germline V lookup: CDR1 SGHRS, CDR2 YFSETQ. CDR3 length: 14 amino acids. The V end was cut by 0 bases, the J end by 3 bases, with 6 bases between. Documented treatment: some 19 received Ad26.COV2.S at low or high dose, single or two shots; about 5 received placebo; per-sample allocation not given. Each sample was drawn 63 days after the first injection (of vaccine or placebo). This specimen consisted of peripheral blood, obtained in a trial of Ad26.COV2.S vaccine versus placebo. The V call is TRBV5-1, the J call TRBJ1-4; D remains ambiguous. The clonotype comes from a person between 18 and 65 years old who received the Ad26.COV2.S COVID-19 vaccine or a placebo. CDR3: CASSLGLANEKLFF. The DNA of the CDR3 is TGCGCCAGCAGCTTGGGTTTGGCTAATGAAAAACTGTTTTTT. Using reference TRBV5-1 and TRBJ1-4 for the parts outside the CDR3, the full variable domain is KAGVTQTPRYLIKTRGQQVTLSCSPISGHRSVSWYQQTPGQGLQFLFEYFSETQRNKGNFPGRFSGRQFSNSRSEMNVSTLELGDSALYLCASSLGLANEKLFFGSGTQLSVL.